This T cell receptor (beta chain) comes out of a study of T cell repertoires in cytomegalovirus infection. At the level of the study: Both recently identified HLA-C-restricted and well-studied HLA-B-restricted CMV epitopes were used in the study. An indication of both CMV infection and matching HLA type came from public TCR beta signatures.

Trimming cost V 0 bases and J 4 bases, with 9 bases left between them. CDR3 size: 14 residues. The germline V gene has CDR1 LNHDA and CDR2 SQIVND (reference sequence). This clonotype was observed a few times. What it binds is unknown. Study conclusions and caveats: Across the ex vivo response, the dominant clonotypes were HLA-C-restricted CMV-specific TCR beta clonotypes. The study identified carriers of CMV plus the relevant HLA from cumulative public TCR beta family frequency.

A single record per CDR3 protein comes from TCRdb applying MiXCR to the reads. The sample has hundreds of thousands of distinct CDR3 sequences, under 40% seen once. The gene calls are TRBV19 and TRBJ1-1; maybe TRBD1 (5 bases). The sample here was cultured CD8+ T cells from PBMCs, taken from culture after CMV antigen stimulation. The TCR originated in a human donor in good health (CMV status not recorded). Some clones in this sample may be carry-over from other donors' samples. The CDR3 spells CASSIEGRGTEAFF. CDR3 coding DNA: TGTGCCAGTAGTATAGAAGGGAGGGGCACTGAAGCTTTCTTT.